The sequence of this T cell receptor (beta chain) was determined in a study of blood T cell repertoires in COVID-19. In the study overall: COVID-19 samples, acute and convalescent, were from the United States, Italy and Spain. The analysed material was cDNA or gDNA that came from T cells, B-cell-depleted T cells, or PBMCs.

With 5 bases clipped from V and 5 bases from J, the junction kept 6 bases outside the gene matches. Germline CDR1 and CDR2: LGHDT and YNNKEL (reference sequence). CDR3 length: 15 amino acids. Per the original methods: Estimates of nucleated cell counts were drawn from the amplification of reference gene primers. Generated by immunoSEQ multiplex PCR, the TCRdb table keeps only in-frame clones and is missing some. D and trimming were read from the DNA, whereas the V and J calls and clone size are those reported in that table. The data hold some 96,000 clones, with 70% to 90% observed a single time. This rearrangement joins TRBV3-1 (or the pseudogene TRBV3-2) to TRBJ2-3; 11 nucleotides align to TRBD2. The clonotype comes from a human donor in a cohort sampled during active COVID-19. The sample was peripheral blood. DNA for the CDR3: TGTGCCAGCAGCGGTAGCGGGGGGGCGGTAGATACGCAGTATTTT. Translation gives CASSGSGGAVDTQYF.